The 5 T cell receptor beta chains below all came from one sample that was sequenced in a study of T cells in Graves' hyperthyroidism and ophthalmopathy. TCR beta CDR3 regions were amplified from RNA transcripts. The study used the HTBI primer set for a first-round RT-PCR of the TCR CDR3. Using its own MiXCR run on the multiplex PCR reads, TCRdb lists one record per CDR3 protein. Among hundreds of thousands of distinct CDR3 sequences, roughly a quarter were seen once, and the ten largest hold approximately 10%. The sample taken for sequencing was blood. The receptors originated from a young woman with Graves' ophthalmopathy.

The V call is TRBV2, the J call TRBJ2-1; 8 nucleotides line up with TRBD1. With V trimmed by 8 bases and J by 3 bases, 6 bases remained unmatched. This CDR3 spans 14 amino acids. Germline CDR1 is SNHLY and CDR2 is FYNNEI. In nucleotides, the CDR3 is TGTGCCAGCGGACAGGGATCTAACTACAATGAGCAGTTCTTC. Encoded protein: CASGQGSNYNEQFF.

About this clonotype: The junction differs from germline at one of its ends, possibly a read error. V gene TRBV6-2 or TRBV6-3 combines with J gene TRBJ1-1; D is undetermined. The CDR3 spans 13 residues. Germline CDR1 reads MNHEY; CDR2 reads SVGEGT. The CDR3 nucleotides are TGTGGCAGCAGTGACTCGGTCCGCACTGAAGCTTTCTTT. This translates into CGSSDSVRTEAFF.

This clonotype was seen ten or more times. The chain employs TRBV27 and TRBJ1-1, with 10 bases that match TRBD1. The CDR3 is 15 residues long. The V gene end was trimmed by 5 bases and the J gene end by 5 bases; junction bases not matched to a gene: 8. Per the germline V gene, CDR1 is MNHEY and CDR2 is SMNVEV (reference sequence). The CDR3, as DNA: TGTGCCAGCAGTAAGACAGGGGGCTCATGGACTGAAGCTTTCTTT. Protein product: CASSKTGGSWTEAFF.

As concerns this clonotype: Possible read error: a much larger clone is one base away. J is TRBJ2-7 and V is TRBV14; D unresolved. The germline gives CDR1 SGHDN, CDR2 FVKESK. CDR3 length: 14 residues. The CDR3 protein is CASSQGSPHYKQYF. Written as DNA, the CDR3 is TGTGCCAGCAGCCAAGGCAGTCCGCACTACAAGCAGTACTTC.

This clonotype was found many times. V and J are TRBV14 and TRBJ2-7; TRBD1 matches at 7 bases. Germline trimming cut 3 bases from V and 5 bases from J; bases unmatched to any gene: 7. The length of the CDR3 is 14 residues. Germline CDR1 reads SGHDN; CDR2 reads FVKESK. CDR3 loop: CASSHGRGLHEQYF. The DNA for the CDR3 is TGTGCCAGCAGCCACGGCAGGGGGTTGCACGAGCAGTACTTC.